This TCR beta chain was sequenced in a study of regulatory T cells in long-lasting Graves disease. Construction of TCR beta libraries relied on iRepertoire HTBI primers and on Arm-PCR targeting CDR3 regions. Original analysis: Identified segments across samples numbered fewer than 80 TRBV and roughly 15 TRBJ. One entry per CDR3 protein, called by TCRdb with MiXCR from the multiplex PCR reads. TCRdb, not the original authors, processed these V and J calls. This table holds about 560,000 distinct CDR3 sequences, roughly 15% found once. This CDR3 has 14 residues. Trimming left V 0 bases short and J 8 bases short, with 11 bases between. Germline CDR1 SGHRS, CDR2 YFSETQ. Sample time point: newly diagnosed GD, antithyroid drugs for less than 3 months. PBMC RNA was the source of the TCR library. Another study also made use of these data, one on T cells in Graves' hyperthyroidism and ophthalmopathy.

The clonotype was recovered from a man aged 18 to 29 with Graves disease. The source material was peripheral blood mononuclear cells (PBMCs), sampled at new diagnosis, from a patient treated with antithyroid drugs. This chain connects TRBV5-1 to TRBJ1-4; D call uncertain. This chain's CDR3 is CASSLAGEREKLFF. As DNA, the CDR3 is TGCGCCAGCAGCTTGGCCGGGGAGAGGGAAAAACTGTTTTTT.